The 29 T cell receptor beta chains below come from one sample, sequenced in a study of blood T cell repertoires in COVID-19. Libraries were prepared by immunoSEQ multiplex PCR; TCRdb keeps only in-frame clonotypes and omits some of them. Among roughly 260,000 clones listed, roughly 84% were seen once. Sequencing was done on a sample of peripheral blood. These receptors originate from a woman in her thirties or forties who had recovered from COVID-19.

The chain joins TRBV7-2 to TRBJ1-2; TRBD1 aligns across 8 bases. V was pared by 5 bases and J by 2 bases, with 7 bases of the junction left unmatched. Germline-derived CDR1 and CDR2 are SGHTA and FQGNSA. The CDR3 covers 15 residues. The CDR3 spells CASSPRQGPNYGYTF. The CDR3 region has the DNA TGTGCCAGCAGCCCCCGACAGGGGCCAAACTATGGCTACACCTTC. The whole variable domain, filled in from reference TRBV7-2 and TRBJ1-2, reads GAGVSQSPSNKVTEKGKDVELRCDPISGHTALYWYRQSLGQGLEFLIYFQGNSAPDKSGLPSDRFSAERTGGSVSTLTIQRTQQEDSAVYLCASSPRQGPNYGYTFGSGTRLTVV.

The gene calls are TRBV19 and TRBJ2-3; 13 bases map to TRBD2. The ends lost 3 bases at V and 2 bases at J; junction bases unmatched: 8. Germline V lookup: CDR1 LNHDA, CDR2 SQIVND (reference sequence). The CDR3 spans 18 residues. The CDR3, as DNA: TGTGCCAGTAGTATGCTGGGGGGACTAGCGGGACACACAGATACGCAGTATTTT. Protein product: CASSMLGGLAGHTDTQYF.

The CDR3 loop is CASSGGRGSSTDTQYF. In nucleotides, the CDR3 is TGTGCCAGCAGCGGAGGGAGGGGATCTAGCACAGATACGCAGTATTTT. The rearrangement joins TRBV9 to TRBJ2-3; 7 nucleotides agree with TRBD2. The CDR3 has 16 residues. J was trimmed by 0 bases and V by 3 bases; bases with no gene match: 7. Germline loops: CDR1 SGDLS, CDR2 YYNGEE.

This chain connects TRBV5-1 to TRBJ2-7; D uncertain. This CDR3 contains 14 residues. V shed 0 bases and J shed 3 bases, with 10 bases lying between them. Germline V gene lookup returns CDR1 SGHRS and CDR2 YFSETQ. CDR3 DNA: TGCGCCAGCAGCTTGGACTCCTCGAGCTACGAGCAGTACTTC. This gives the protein CASSLDSSSYEQYF.

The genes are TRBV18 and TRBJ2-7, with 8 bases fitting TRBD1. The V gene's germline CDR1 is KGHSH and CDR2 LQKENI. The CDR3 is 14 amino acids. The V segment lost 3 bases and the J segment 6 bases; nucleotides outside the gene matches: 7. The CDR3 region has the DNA TGTGCCAGCTCACCCAAAGGACAGGGTGGCGAGCAGTACTTC. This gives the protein CASSPKGQGGEQYF. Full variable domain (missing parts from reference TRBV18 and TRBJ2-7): NAGVMQNPRHLVRRRGQEARLRCSPMKGHSHVYWYRQLPEEGLKFMVYLQKENIIDESGMPKERFSAEFPKEGPSILRIQQVVRGDSAAYFCASSPKGQGGEQYFGPGTRLTVT.

CDR3 sequence (DNA): TGTGCCAGCAGCGTACAGGGGGGCTATGGCTACACCTTC. Protein: CASSVQGGYGYTF. The chain couples TRBV7-2 to TRBJ1-2; TRBD1 agrees at 8 bases. The J segment lost 4 bases and the V segment lost 5 bases, leaving 3 bases of the junction unmatched. The V gene's germline CDR1 is SGHTA and CDR2 FQGNSA. The CDR3 sequence is 13 residues long.

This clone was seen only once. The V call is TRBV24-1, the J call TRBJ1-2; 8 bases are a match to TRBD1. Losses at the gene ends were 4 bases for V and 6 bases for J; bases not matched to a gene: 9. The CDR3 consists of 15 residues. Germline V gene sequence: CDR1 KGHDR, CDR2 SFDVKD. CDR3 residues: CATSEPGQVINGYTF. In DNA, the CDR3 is TGTGCCACCAGTGAACCGGGACAGGTCATTAATGGCTACACCTTC.

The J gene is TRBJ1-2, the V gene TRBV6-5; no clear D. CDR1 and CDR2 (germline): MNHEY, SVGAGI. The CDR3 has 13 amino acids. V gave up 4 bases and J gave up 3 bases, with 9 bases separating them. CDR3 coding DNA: TGTGCCAGCAGTTTGTCGCGAGACTATGGCTACACCTTC. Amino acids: CASSLSRDYGYTF.

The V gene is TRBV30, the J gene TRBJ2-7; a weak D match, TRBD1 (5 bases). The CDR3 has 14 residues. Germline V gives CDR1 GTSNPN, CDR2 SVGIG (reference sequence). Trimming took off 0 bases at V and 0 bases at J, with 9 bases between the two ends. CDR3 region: CAWSVRQGSYEQYF. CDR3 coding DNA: TGTGCCTGGAGTGTGCGGCAGGGCTCCTACGAGCAGTACTTC. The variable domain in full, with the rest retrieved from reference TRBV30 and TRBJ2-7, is SQTIHQWPATLVQPVGSPLSLECTVEGTSNPNLYWYRQAAGRGLQLLFYSVGIGQISSEVPQNLSASRPQDRQFILSSKKLLLSDSGFYLCAWSVRQGSYEQYFGPGTRLTVT.

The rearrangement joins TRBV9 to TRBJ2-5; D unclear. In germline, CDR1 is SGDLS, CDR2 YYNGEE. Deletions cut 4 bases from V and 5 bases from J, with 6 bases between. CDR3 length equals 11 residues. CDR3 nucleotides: TGTGCCAGCAGCTCCCGGGAGACCCAGTACTTC. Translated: CASSSRETQYF. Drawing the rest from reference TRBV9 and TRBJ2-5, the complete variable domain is DSGVTQTPKHLITATGQRVTLRCSPRSGDLSVYWYQQSLDQGLQFLIQYYNGEERAKGNILERFSAQQFPDLHSELNLSSLELGDSALYFCASSSRETQYFGPGTRLLVL.

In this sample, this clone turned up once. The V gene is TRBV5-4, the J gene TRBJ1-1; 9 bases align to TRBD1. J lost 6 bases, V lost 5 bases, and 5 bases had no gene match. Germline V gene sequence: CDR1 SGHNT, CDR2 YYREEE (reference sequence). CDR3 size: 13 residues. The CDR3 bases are TGTGCCAGCAGTAGGGGACAGGGCCCTGAAGCTTTCTTT. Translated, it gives CASSRGQGPEAFF. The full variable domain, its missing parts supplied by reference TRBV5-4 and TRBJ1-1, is ETGVTQSPTHLIKTRGQQVTLRCSSQSGHNTVSWYQQALGQGPQFIFQYYREEENGRGNFPPRFSGLQFPNYSSELNVNALELDDSALYLCASSRGQGPEAFFGQGTRLTVV.

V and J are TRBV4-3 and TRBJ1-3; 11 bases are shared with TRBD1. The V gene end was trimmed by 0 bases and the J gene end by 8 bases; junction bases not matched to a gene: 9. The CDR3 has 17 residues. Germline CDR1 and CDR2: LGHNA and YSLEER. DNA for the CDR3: TGCGCCAGCAGCCAAGATCGGGACAGGGGGATGTTAGACACCATATATTTT. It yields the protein CASSQDRDRGMLDTIYF.

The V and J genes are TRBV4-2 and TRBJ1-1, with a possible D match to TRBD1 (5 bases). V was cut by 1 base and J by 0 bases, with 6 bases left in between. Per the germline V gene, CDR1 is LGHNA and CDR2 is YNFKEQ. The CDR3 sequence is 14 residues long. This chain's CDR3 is CASSQGQMNTEAFF. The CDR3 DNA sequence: TGTGCCAGCAGCCAAGGACAGATGAACACTGAAGCTTTCTTT.

CDR3 bases: TGTGCCAGCAGTTTCCCGGGAGTGGGTCGGGGGGTACCTTCAAGACCCTACGAGCAGTACTTC. It specifies CASSFPGVGRGVPSRPYEQYF. The chain carries TRBV28 and TRBJ2-7, with TRBD2 matching over 7 bases. The CDR3 spans 21 residues. Germline-derived CDR1 and CDR2 are MDHEN and SYDVKM. V lost 3 bases to trimming and J lost 2 bases; unmatched junction nucleotides: 25.

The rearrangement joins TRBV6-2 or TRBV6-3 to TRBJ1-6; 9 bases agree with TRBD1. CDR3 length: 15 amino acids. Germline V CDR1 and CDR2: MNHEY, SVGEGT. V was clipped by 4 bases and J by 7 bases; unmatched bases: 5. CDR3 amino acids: CASSSAGTGNSPLHF. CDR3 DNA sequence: TGTGCCAGCAGTTCAGCCGGGACAGGGAATTCACCCCTCCACTTT.

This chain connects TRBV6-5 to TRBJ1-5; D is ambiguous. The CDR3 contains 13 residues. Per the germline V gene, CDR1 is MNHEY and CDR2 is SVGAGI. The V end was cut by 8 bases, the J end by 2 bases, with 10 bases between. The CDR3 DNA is TGTGCCAGCTTGAACAGTCGCAATCAGCCCCAGCATTTT. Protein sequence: CASLNSRNQPQHF.

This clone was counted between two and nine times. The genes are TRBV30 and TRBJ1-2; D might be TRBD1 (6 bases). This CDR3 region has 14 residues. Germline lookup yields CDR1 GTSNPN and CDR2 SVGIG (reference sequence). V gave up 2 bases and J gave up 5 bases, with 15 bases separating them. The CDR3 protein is CAWSPATGDYGYTF. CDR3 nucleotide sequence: TGTGCCTGGAGTCCCGCGACAGGCGATTATGGCTACACCTTC.

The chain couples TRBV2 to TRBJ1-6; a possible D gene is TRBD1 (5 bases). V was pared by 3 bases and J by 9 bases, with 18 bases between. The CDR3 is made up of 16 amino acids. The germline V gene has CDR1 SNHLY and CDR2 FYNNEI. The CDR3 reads CASSDRGGEAGSPLHF. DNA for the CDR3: TGTGCCAGCAGTGATCGGGGAGGGGAAGCCGGTTCACCCCTCCACTTT.

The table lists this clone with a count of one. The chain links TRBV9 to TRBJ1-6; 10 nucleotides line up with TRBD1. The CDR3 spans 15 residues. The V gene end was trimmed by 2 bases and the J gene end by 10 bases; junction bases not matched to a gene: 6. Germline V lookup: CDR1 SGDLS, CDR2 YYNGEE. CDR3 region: CASSVLGTGVSPLHF. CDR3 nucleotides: TGTGCCAGCAGCGTTCTCGGGACAGGGGTCTCACCCCTCCACTTT.

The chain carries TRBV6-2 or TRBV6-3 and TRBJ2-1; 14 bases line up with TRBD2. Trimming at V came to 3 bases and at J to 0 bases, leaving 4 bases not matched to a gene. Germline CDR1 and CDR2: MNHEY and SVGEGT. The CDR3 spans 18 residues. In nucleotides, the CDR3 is TGTGCCAGCAGTTATCGACTAGCGGGAGGGCCCTCCTACAATGAGCAGTTCTTC. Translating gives CASSYRLAGGPSYNEQFF.

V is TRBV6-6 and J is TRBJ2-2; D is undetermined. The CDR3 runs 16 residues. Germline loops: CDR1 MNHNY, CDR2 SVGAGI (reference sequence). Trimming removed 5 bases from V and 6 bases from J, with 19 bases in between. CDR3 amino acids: CASSPTVGDRSGELFF. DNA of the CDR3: TGTGCCAGCAGTCCCACCGTGGGCGATAGATCCGGGGAGCTGTTTTTT.

CDR3 protein: CASSAGTGPNTEAFF. CDR3 nucleotides: TGCGCCAGCAGCGCCGGGACAGGGCCTAACACTGAAGCTTTCTTT. This chain joins TRBV4-1 and TRBJ1-1; 9 bases map to TRBD1. The germline V gene encodes CDR1 MGHRA and CDR2 YSYEKL. This CDR3 contains 15 residues. V lost 5 bases to trimming and J lost 2 bases; unmatched junction nucleotides: 6.

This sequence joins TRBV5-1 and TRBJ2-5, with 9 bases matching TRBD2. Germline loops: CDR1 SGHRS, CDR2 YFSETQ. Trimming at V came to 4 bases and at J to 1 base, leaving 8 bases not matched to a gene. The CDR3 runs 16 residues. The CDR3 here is CASSHGLAGFQETQYF. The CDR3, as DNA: TGCGCCAGCAGCCACGGGCTAGCGGGGTTCCAAGAGACCCAGTACTTC.

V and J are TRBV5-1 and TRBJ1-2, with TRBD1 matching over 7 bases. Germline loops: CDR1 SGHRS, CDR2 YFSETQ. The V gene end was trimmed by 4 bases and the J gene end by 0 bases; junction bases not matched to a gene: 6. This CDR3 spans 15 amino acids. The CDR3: CASSPGTVANYGYTF. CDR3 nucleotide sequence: TGCGCCAGCAGCCCCGGGACAGTCGCTAACTATGGCTACACCTTC.

CDR3 residues: CASSLWLAGFTDTQYF. The CDR3 DNA follows: TGTGCCAGCAGCTTATGGCTAGCGGGCTTCACAGATACGCAGTATTTT. V and J are TRBV7-9 and TRBJ2-3, with 8 bases lining up with TRBD2. The V gene's germline CDR1 is SEHNR and CDR2 FQNEAQ (reference sequence). The V segment lost 2 bases and the J segment 2 bases; nucleotides outside the gene matches: 6. The CDR3 contains 16 residues.

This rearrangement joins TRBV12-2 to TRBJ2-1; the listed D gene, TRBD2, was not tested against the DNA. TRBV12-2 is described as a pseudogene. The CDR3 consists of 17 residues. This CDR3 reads CASRLVVTSGSSNEQFF. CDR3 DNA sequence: TGTGCAAGTCGCTTAGTGGTGACTAGCGGGAGTAGTAATGAGCAGTTCTTC.

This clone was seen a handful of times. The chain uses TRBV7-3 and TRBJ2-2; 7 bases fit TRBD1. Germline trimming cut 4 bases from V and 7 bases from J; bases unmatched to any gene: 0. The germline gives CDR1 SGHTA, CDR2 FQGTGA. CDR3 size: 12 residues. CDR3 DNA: TGTGCCAGCAGCTGGACAGGCGGGGAGCTGTTTTTT. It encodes CASSWTGGELFF.

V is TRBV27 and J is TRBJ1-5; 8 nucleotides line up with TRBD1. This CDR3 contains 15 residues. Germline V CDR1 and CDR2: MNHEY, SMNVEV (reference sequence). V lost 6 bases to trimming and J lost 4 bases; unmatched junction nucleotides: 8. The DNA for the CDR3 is TGTGCCAGCAGAGGGGCAGGGGGCGAAAATCAGCCCCAGCATTTT. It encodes CASRGAGGENQPQHF.

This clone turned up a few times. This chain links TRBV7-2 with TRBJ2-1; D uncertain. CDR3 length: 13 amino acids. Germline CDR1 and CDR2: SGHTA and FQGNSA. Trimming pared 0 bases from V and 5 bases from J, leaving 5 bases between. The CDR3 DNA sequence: TGTGCCAGCAGCTTAGCCGTCGACAATGAGCAGTTCTTC. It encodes CASSLAVDNEQFF.